This TCR beta chain emerged from a study of T-cell reconstitution after alpha-beta-depleted transplantation in children. After removal of 6 bases from V and 4 bases from J, the junction contained 6 bases not matched to a gene. Looked up from germline, CDR1 is SEHNR and CDR2 is FQNEAQ (reference sequence). This CDR3 contains 15 residues. Unique molecular identifiers tagged the TCRbeta library. TCRdb recomputed calls from the PCR reads with MiXCR, one row per CDR3 protein. Here the sample spans 800,000 to 1,000,000 distinct CDR3 sequences, 25% to 30% being singletons. The TCR sequence derives from a boy under two years old who had a stem cell transplant for SCID, so the T cells may come from the graft donor. Sample: PBMCs, mostly from graft donor cells, taken 360 days after TCRalphabeta/CD19-depleted stem cell transplant. This chain joins TRBV7-9 and TRBJ2-3; TRBD2 aligns across 11 bases. As DNA, the CDR3 is TGTGCCAGCAGACCCCGACTAGCGGGGTCAGATACGCAGTATTTT. The encoded protein is CASRPRLAGSDTQYF.